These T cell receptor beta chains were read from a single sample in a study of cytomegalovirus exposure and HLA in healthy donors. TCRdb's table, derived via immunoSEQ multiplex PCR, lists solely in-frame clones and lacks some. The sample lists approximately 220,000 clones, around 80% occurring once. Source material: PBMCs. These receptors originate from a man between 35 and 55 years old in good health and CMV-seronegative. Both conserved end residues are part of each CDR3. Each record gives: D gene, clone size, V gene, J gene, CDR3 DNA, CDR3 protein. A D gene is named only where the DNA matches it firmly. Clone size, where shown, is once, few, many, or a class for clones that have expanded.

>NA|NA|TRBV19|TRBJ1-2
TGTGCCAGTAGTATTCAAGGAGGACAGAATAACTATGGCTACACCTTC
CASSIQGGQNNYGYTF
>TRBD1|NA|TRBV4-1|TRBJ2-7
TGCGCCAGCAGCCAAGATCCCCAGGGGGCGGTTTCCGAGCAGTACTTC
CASSQDPQGAVSEQYF
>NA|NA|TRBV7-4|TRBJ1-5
TGTGCCAGCAGGGGCAGGTGCAATCAGCCCCAGCATTTT
CASRGRCNQPQHF
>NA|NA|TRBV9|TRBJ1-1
TGTGCCAGCAGCGCGCGCCTTGGGGAGACAGAAGCTTTCTTT
CASSARLGETEAFF
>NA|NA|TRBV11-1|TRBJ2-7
TGTGCCAGCAGCGACTTCTACGAGCAGTACTTC
CASSDFYEQYF
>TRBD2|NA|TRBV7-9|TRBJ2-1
TGTGCCAGCAGCTGGGGGGGAGGATACAATGAGCAGTTCTTC
CASSWGGGYNEQFF
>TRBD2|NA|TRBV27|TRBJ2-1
TGTGCCAGCAGTTTAAGCGGGAGCTCCAATGAGCAGTTCTTC
CASSLSGSSNEQFF
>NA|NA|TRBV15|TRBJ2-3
TGTGCCACCAGCTCTAGCGACAGCACAGATACGCAGTATTTT
CATSSSDSTDTQYF
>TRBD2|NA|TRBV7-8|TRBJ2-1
TGTGCCAGCAGCTTAGCGAGACTAGCGGGGAACAATGAGCAGTTCTTC
CASSLARLAGNNEQFF
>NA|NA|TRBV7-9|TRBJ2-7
TGTGCCAGCAGCTTCGGGGTTTCCTACGAGCAGTACTTC
CASSFGVSYEQYF
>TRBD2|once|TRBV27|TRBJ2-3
TGTGCCAGCAGTTACCCAGGACTAGCGGGAGATACGCAGTATTTT
CASSYPGLAGDTQYF
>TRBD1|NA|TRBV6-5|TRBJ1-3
TGTGCCAGCAGCTCCTGGGACAGCCCTGGAAACACCATATATTTT
CASSSWDSPGNTIYF
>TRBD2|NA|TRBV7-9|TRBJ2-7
TGTGCCAGCAGCTGGGGCGGGGGGGCCTACGAGCAGTACTTC
CASSWGGGAYEQYF
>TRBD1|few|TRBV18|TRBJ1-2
TGTGCCAGCTCACCGCCCGCCGGGACAGGGGCGGGGGGAAACTTC
CASSPPAGTGAGGNF
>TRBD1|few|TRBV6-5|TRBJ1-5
TGTGCCAGCAGTTACCGGGGACAGGGGAATCAGCCCCAGCATTTT
CASSYRGQGNQPQHF
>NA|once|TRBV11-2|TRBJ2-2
TGTGCCAGCTTGAAACTAGGCACCGGGGAGCTGTTTTTT
CASLKLGTGELFF
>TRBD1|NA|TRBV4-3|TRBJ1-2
TGCGCCAGCAGCCAACAAGCGGACAGGTACTATGGCTACACCTTC
CASSQQADRYYGYTF
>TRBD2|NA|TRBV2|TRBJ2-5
TGTGCCAGCACTTATTTGACTAGCGGGGAAGAGACCCAGTACTTC
CASTYLTSGEETQYF
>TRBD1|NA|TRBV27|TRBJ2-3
TGTGCCAGCAGTTGGACAGGGGTGATGGATACGCAGTATTTT
CASSWTGVMDTQYF
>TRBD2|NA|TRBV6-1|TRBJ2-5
TGTGCCAGCGACGGAGCGGGGTTAGGGGAGACCCAGTACTTC
CASDGAGLGETQYF
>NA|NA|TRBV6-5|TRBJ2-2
TGTGCCAGCAGCCCCGGACAGACTTACACCGGGGAGCTGTTTTTT
CASSPGQTYTGELFF
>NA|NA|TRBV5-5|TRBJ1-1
TGTGCCAGCAGCTTTACAGGGATTAGAAACACTGAAGCTTTCTTT
CASSFTGIRNTEAFF
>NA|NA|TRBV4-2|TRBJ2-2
TGTGCCAGCAGCCAAGATGTTGCGGAGAACACCGGGGAGCTGTTTTTT
CASSQDVAENTGELFF
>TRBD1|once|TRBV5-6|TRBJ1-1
TGTGCCAGCAGCTCGATGGACAGGGCTGAAGCTTTCTTT
CASSSMDRAEAFF
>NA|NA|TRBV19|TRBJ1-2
TGTGCCAGTAGTGGGCAGACAGGTGGCTACACCTTC
CASSGQTGGYTF
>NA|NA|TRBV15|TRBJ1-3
TGTGCCACCAGCGGTGGGCAGGGACTTTTCTCTGGAAACACCATATATTTT
CATSGGQGLFSGNTIYF
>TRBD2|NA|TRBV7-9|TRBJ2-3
TGTGCCAGCAGCTCTCCGGGTTGGACTAGCGGGGGGACCACAGATACGCAGTATTTT
CASSSPGWTSGGTTDTQYF
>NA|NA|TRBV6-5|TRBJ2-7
TGTGCCAGCAGGGCCCCGGAGAGGCGGCGCGAGCAGTACTTC
CASRAPERRREQYF
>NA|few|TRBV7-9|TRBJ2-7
TGTGCCAGCGGGTCGACAGTATTCTACGAGCAGTACTTC
CASGSTVFYEQYF
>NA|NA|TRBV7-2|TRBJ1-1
TGTGCCAGCAGCAAAATTCGGGGGACTGAAGCTTTCTTT
CASSKIRGTEAFF
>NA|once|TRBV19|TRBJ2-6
TGTGCCAGTACCGACAGGTCCTCTGGGGCCAACGTCCTGACTTTC
CASTDRSSGANVLTF
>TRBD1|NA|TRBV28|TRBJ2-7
TGTGCCAGCAGTTTAAGTGGGACAGAGAGCTCCTACGAGCAGTACTTC
CASSLSGTESSYEQYF